The 8 T cell receptor beta chains below were found in one sample sequenced in a study of CD8+ T cells in alopecia areata. As the sequencing template, cDNA was produced by extracting RNA and reverse transcribing it. The assay was immunoSEQ multiplex PCR, and TCRdb's table has in-frame clones only and misses some. The data contain 110,000 or so clones, 58% of them singletons. Material: NKG2D-low CD8+ T cells sorted from blood. Source of these receptors: a human donor with alopecia areata.

The rearrangement joins TRBV6-5 to TRBJ2-1; no clear D gene. This CDR3 spans 15 amino acids. The V and J ends lost 4 bases and 3 bases respectively, with 13 bases between them. Germline values: CDR1 MNHEY, CDR2 SVGAGI. The CDR3, as DNA: TGTGCCAGCAGTTCCAACAGTTTCCTCTACAATGAGCAGTTCTTC. The encoded protein is CASSSNSFLYNEQFF.

This clone came up a few times. This rearrangement joins TRBV7-2 to TRBJ2-1, with D unclear. With 2 bases removed from V and 0 bases from J, the gap between germline ends came to 5 bases. CDR1 is SGHTA and CDR2 is FQGNSA in the germline V gene. CDR3 length equals 14 residues. CDR3 sequence reads: CASSLLSSYNEQFF. The CDR3 region has the DNA TGTGCCAGCAGCTTATTAAGCTCCTACAATGAGCAGTTCTTC. Filled out from reference TRBV7-2 and TRBJ2-1, the complete variable domain reads GAGVSQSPSNKVTEKGKDVELRCDPISGHTALYWYRQSLGQGLEFLIYFQGNSAPDKSGLPSDRFSAERTGGSVSTLTIQRTQQEDSAVYLCASSLLSSYNEQFFGPGTRLTVL.

The chain has TRBV14 and TRBJ2-5; 8 bases are shared with TRBD1. The germline V gene has CDR1 SGHDN and CDR2 FVKESK. CDR3 size: 16 residues. J lost 5 bases, V lost 0 bases, and 8 bases had no gene match. This chain's CDR3 is CASSQEENRDRETQYF. For the CDR3, the DNA is TGTGCCAGCAGCCAAGAAGAGAACCGGGACAGGGAGACCCAGTACTTC.

The CDR3 loop reads CASSLSGTGHSNQPQHF. The CDR3 DNA reads TGTGCCAGCAGTTTGAGTGGAACAGGCCATAGCAATCAGCCCCAGCATTTT. The chain employs TRBV27 and TRBJ1-5, with D maybe TRBD1 (5 bases). CDR3 size: 17 residues. The ends were cut back, 3 bases at V and 0 bases at J, with 15 bases in the middle. Germline lookup yields CDR1 MNHEY and CDR2 SMNVEV (reference sequence).

This clone was detected a few times. Other nucleotide sequences from this sample produce the same CDR3. V is TRBV28 and J is TRBJ2-1; D assignment may be TRBD1 or TRBD2 (5 bases each). CDR1 and CDR2 (germline): MDHEN, SYDVKM. Trimming took off 0 bases at V and 5 bases at J, with 5 bases between the two ends. This CDR3 region has 13 residues. CDR3 nucleotide sequence: TGTGCCAGCAGTTTATGGGGGGACAATGAGCAGTTCTTC. Translated: CASSLWGDNEQFF.

A word on this clone: A read error may produce the germline difference seen at one junction end. The rearrangement joins TRBV23-1 to TRBJ2-1; TRBD2 matches at 12 bases. TRBV23-1 is an open reading frame, and its role is uncertain. The length of the CDR3 is 19 residues. This CDR3 is CASSQMLAGGVSSYNEQLF. The DNA for the CDR3 is TGCGCCAGCAGTCAAATGCTAGCGGGAGGGGTAAGCTCCTACAATGAGCAGCTCTTC.

This clone came up a few times. J is TRBJ2-1 and V is TRBV7-8; either TRBD1 or TRBD2 may fit D (5 bases each). With 8 bases removed from V and 5 bases from J, the gap between germline ends came to 13 bases. The CDR3 is 13 amino acids. Germline CDR1 and CDR2: SGHVS and FQNEAQ. CDR3 coding DNA: TGTGCCAGCTACCCCGGGACGCACAATGAGCAGTTCTTC. Its protein is CASYPGTHNEQFF.

The chain combines TRBV2 with TRBJ1-2, with no clear D. Trimming took 6 bases from V and 3 from J, leaving 11 bases between them. Germline V gives CDR1 SNHLY, CDR2 FYNNEI. The CDR3 runs 13 residues. The CDR3 DNA sequence: TGTGCCAGCAGGACCCTAACAGACTATGGCTACACCTTC. This sequence encodes CASRTLTDYGYTF.